The 32 T cell receptor beta chains listed next were all sequenced from one sample in a study of blood T cell repertoires in COVID-19. The assay was immunoSEQ multiplex PCR, and TCRdb's table has in-frame clones only and misses some. The sample lists about 94,000 clones; under 90% were seen once. Sequenced: peripheral blood. The receptor set was obtained from a human donor in a cohort sampled during active COVID-19.

This clone was observed once. The chain couples TRBV6-5 to TRBJ1-1; D gene uncertain. V was pared by 10 bases and J by 4 bases, with 13 bases between. The CDR3 loop spans 12 amino acids. Looked up from germline, CDR1 is MNHEY and CDR2 is SVGAGI. The CDR3 nucleotides read TGTGCCACCGCGACGGGGAGCACTGAAGCTTTCTTT. Protein product: CATATGSTEAFF.

The chain employs TRBV29-1 and TRBJ1-1; no clear D gene. Germline loops: CDR1 SQVTM, CDR2 ANQGSEA. The ends were cut back, 3 bases at V and 1 base at J, with 6 bases in the middle. The CDR3 is 12 residues long. The CDR3 spells CSVDRQNTEAFF. CDR3 DNA sequence: TGCAGCGTTGACAGACAGAACACTGAAGCTTTCTTT.

The chain employs TRBV7-8 and TRBJ2-7; the D is unclear. V shed 0 bases and J shed 3 bases, with 12 bases lying between them. CDR1 and CDR2 (germline): SGHVS, FQNEAQ. The length of the CDR3 is 15 residues. CDR3 in amino acids: CASSLALSRIYEQYF. In DNA, the CDR3 is TGTGCCAGCAGCTTAGCGCTGTCCAGAATCTACGAGCAGTACTTC.

The chain links TRBV19 to TRBJ2-7, with 8 bases aligning to TRBD1. The germline CDR1 and CDR2 sequences are LNHDA and SQIVND (reference sequence). The CDR3 runs 16 residues. J gave up 4 bases and V 7 bases, and 15 bases lay outside the gene matches. This chain's CDR3 is CASTLAAGGGFYEQYF. For the CDR3, the DNA is TGTGCCAGTACCCTTGCAGCAGGGGGCGGATTTTACGAGCAGTACTTC.

The gene calls are TRBV3-1 (or the pseudogene TRBV3-2) and TRBJ1-3; 10 nucleotides match TRBD1. The trim removed 2 bases at V and 3 bases at J, leaving 7 bases unmatched. CDR3 length equals 17 residues. Germline V CDR1 and CDR2: LGHDT, YNNKEL (reference sequence). DNA of the CDR3: TGTGCCAGCAGCCAATTCGGACAGGGGGTGAGTGGAAACACCATATATTTT. Residues: CASSQFGQGVSGNTIYF.

V usage is TRBV5-1 and J usage is TRBJ2-1; D call uncertain. V was shortened by 3 bases and J by 0 bases, with 7 bases between the two germline ends. This CDR3 is 14 amino acids long. Germline CDR1 and CDR2: SGHRS and YFSETQ. The CDR3 sequence: CASSWLTSYNEQFF. The CDR3 DNA follows: TGCGCCAGCAGCTGGCTCACCTCCTACAATGAGCAGTTCTTC. Full variable domain (rest looked up from reference TRBV5-1 and TRBJ2-1): KAGVTQTPRYLIKTRGQQVTLSCSPISGHRSVSWYQQTPGQGLQFLFEYFSETQRNKGNFPGRFSGRQFSNSRSEMNVSTLELGDSALYLCASSWLTSYNEQFFGPGTRLTVL.

The rearrangement uses TRBV21-1 and TRBJ1-4; no check of the table's D call, TRBD1, against the DNA was made. TRBV21-1 is annotated as a pseudogene. The CDR3 length is 15 residues. CDR3 sequence: CASSTWDKDNEKLFF. CDR3 DNA: TGTGCCAGCAGCACCTGGGACAAGGATAATGAAAAACTGTTTTTT.

The genes are TRBV27 and TRBJ2-4; D perhaps matches TRBD2 (6 bases). Looked up from germline, CDR1 is MNHEY and CDR2 is SMNVEV (reference sequence). This CDR3 contains 13 residues. V lost 3 bases, J lost 15 bases, and 18 bases lay in between. The CDR3 DNA reads as TGTGCCAGCAGTTTTCGGGACTCACGCACCTGGTACTTC. It is translated as CASSFRDSRTWYF.

This chain uses TRBV11-2 with TRBJ2-2; no reliable D call. The CDR3 is made up of 13 amino acids. Trimming took off 3 bases at V and 9 bases at J, with 11 bases between the two ends. CDR1 and CDR2 (germline): SGHAT, FQNNGV. CDR3 protein: CASSFGLRWELFF. In DNA, the CDR3 is TGTGCCAGCAGCTTTGGGCTTCGTTGGGAGCTGTTTTTT.

The sample holds one count of this clone. The chain links TRBV28 to TRBJ2-5, with D perhaps matching TRBD1 (6 bases). The CDR3 runs to 14 residues. In germline, CDR1 is MDHEN, CDR2 SYDVKM. Deletions cut 6 bases from V and 4 bases from J, with 15 bases between. CDR3 amino acids: CASSTTGSPETQYF. In DNA form, the CDR3 reads TGTGCCAGCAGCACAACAGGGAGCCCAGAGACCCAGTACTTC.

This clone has more than one count but fewer than ten. V and J are TRBV7-9 and TRBJ2-7, with 7 bases matching TRBD1. V lost 5 bases to trimming and J lost 0 bases; unmatched junction nucleotides: 4. The CDR3 has 14 amino acids. Germline V gene data show CDR1 as SEHNR and CDR2 as FQNEAQ (reference sequence). The CDR3 DNA reads as TGTGCCAGCAGCCTAAGGGACAGCTCCTACGAGCAGTACTTC. This sequence encodes CASSLRDSSYEQYF.

V gene TRBV18 combines with J gene TRBJ2-5; tentatively, D is TRBD1 (6 bases). The length of the CDR3 is 15 residues. Trimming left V 1 base short and J 2 bases short, with 11 bases between. The germline V gene has CDR1 KGHSH and CDR2 LQKENI. The chain's CDR3 is CASSPQGVAQETQYF. The CDR3 nucleotides are TGTGCCAGCTCACCACAGGGGGTCGCGCAAGAGACCCAGTACTTC.

The CDR3 region is CATSGRAGRETQYF. For the CDR3, the DNA is TGTGCCACCAGCGGAAGGGCGGGTAGGGAGACCCAGTACTTC. The chain is built from TRBV15 and TRBJ2-5; tentatively, D is TRBD2 (5 bases). Germline assignment: CDR1 LNHNV and CDR2 YYDKDF (reference sequence). The V end lost 5 bases, the J end lost 5 bases, and 15 bases lay between the germline ends. The CDR3 covers 14 residues. Combining the CDR3 with reference TRBV15 and TRBJ2-5 gives the whole variable domain DAMVIQNPRYQVTQFGKPVTLSCSQTLNHNVMYWYQQKSSQAPKLLFHYYDKDFNNEADTPDNFQSRRPNTSFCFLDIRSPGLGDTAMYLCATSGRAGRETQYFGPGTRLLVL.

V gene TRBV7-2 combines with J gene TRBJ2-1, with TRBD2 matching over 8 bases. V lost 1 base to trimming and J lost 10 bases; unmatched junction nucleotides: 0. The CDR3 loop spans 12 amino acids. Germline assignment: CDR1 SGHTA and CDR2 FQGNSA. The CDR3 protein is CASSLGTSEQFF. CDR3 coding DNA: TGTGCCAGCAGCTTAGGGACTAGCGAGCAGTTCTTC. Variable domain in full (rest from reference TRBV7-2 and TRBJ2-1): GAGVSQSPSNKVTEKGKDVELRCDPISGHTALYWYRQSLGQGLEFLIYFQGNSAPDKSGLPSDRFSAERTGGSVSTLTIQRTQQEDSAVYLCASSLGTSEQFFGPGTRLTVL.

The table lists this clone with a few counts. J is TRBJ1-5 and V is TRBV3-1 (or the pseudogene TRBV3-2); TRBD1 might be the D (5 bases). Germline CDR1 LGHDT, CDR2 YNNKEL (reference sequence). V lost 5 bases and J lost 2, with 16 bases in between. CDR3 size: 16 residues. DNA for the CDR3: TGTGCCAGCAGCGCCCAGGGTCGCCGTGGCAATCAGCCCCAGCATTTT. Protein: CASSAQGRRGNQPQHF.

The CDR3: CASRRGTRETQYF. CDR3 bases: TGTGCCAGCAGACGGGGGACTCGGGAGACCCAGTACTTC. The genes are TRBV27 and TRBJ2-5; a weak D match, TRBD2 (6 bases). The CDR3 spans 13 residues. Trimming pared 6 bases from V and 5 bases from J, leaving 13 bases between. The germline CDR1 and CDR2 sequences are MNHEY and SMNVEV (reference sequence).

This sequence joins TRBV27 and TRBJ2-7; TRBD1 agrees at 7 bases. V shed 5 bases and J 3 bases; nucleotides not matched to a gene: 4. In germline, CDR1 is MNHEY, CDR2 SMNVEV (reference sequence). The CDR3 spans 13 residues. For the CDR3, the DNA is TGTGCCAGCAGTGGATACAGGGGCTACGAGCAGTACTTC. It codes for CASSGYRGYEQYF.

This rearrangement joins TRBV30 to TRBJ1-6; TRBD1 is a possible D gene (5 bases). The length of the CDR3 is 16 residues. The germline CDR1 and CDR2 sequences are GTSNPN and SVGIG (reference sequence). Trimming removed 0 bases from V and 7 bases from J, with 16 bases in between. CDR3 sequence reads: CAWSVGQARINSPLHF. The DNA of the CDR3 is TGTGCCTGGAGTGTGGGGCAGGCCCGGATCAATTCACCCCTCCACTTT.

This clone has more than one count but fewer than ten. CDR3 nucleotides: TGTGCCAGCAGTGCAGGTGACAGGTTCCATGAAAAACTGTTTTTT. It codes for CASSAGDRFHEKLFF. This chain links TRBV2 with TRBJ1-4; TRBD1 is a possible D gene (6 bases). The CDR3 consists of 15 residues. Germline-derived CDR1 and CDR2 are SNHLY and FYNNEI. The V and J ends lost 4 bases and 6 bases respectively, with 15 bases between them.

This chain uses TRBV21-1 with TRBJ2-1; the listed D gene, TRBD2, was not tested against the DNA. TRBV21-1 is tagged as a pseudogene. The CDR3 spans 19 residues. The CDR3 sequence: CASSKGVTSGTSSYNEQFF. The CDR3 DNA reads TGTGCCAGCAGCAAAGGGGTGACTAGCGGTACTAGCTCCTACAATGAGCAGTTCTTC.

The chain recombines TRBV4-2 with TRBJ1-2; 8 bases map to TRBD1. Germline V gives CDR1 LGHNA, CDR2 YNFKEQ. The junction had 18 bases not matched to a gene; V was cut back by 1 base and J by 8 bases. The CDR3 is made up of 18 amino acids. The CDR3 sequence: CASSQVKSGGAWSFGYTF. In DNA, the CDR3 is TGTGCCAGCAGCCAAGTTAAGTCAGGGGGCGCATGGAGTTTCGGCTACACCTTC.

This CDR3 is CASSERGYKETQYF. In DNA form, the CDR3 reads TGTGCCAGCAGTGAAAGGGGCTACAAAGAGACCCAGTACTTC. V is TRBV6-1 and J is TRBJ2-5; D may be TRBD1 (5 bases). The germline CDR1 and CDR2 sequences are MNHNS and SASEGT. Trimming took off 2 bases at V and 3 bases at J, with 10 bases between the two ends. The CDR3 length is 14 residues.

V gene TRBV2 combines with J gene TRBJ2-1, with D perhaps matching TRBD1 (6 bases). Germline CDR1 is SNHLY and CDR2 is FYNNEI. The CDR3 runs 11 residues. V was shortened by 7 bases and J by 10 bases, with 11 bases between the two germline ends. CDR3 in amino acids: CASTTDREQFF. The CDR3 region has the DNA TGTGCCAGCACGACAGACAGGGAGCAGTTCTTC.

In this sample, this clone turned up once. The V and J genes are TRBV18 and TRBJ2-7; D remains unclear. With 4 bases removed from V and 3 bases from J, the gap between germline ends came to 7 bases. In germline, CDR1 is KGHSH, CDR2 LQKENI. There are 12 residues in the CDR3. The CDR3 coding sequence is TGTGCCAGCTCACTTGAACACTACGAGCAGTACTTC. Residues: CASSLEHYEQYF.

The gene calls are TRBV5-1 and TRBJ2-7; 9 nucleotides agree with TRBD1. The trim removed 5 bases at V and 9 bases at J, leaving 12 bases unmatched. CDR3 length equals 14 residues. Looked up from germline, CDR1 is SGHRS and CDR2 is YFSETQ. CDR3 sequence (DNA): TGCGCCAGCAGGCCTCCGGGACAGGGATTAAGGCAGTACTTC. Translating it yields CASRPPGQGLRQYF.

This clone was found once. V usage is TRBV6-5 and J usage is TRBJ1-4, with D maybe TRBD1 (5 bases). The ends were cut back, 2 bases at V and 8 bases at J, with 15 bases in the middle. Per the germline V gene, CDR1 is MNHEY and CDR2 is SVGAGI. There are 15 residues in the CDR3. In DNA form, the CDR3 reads TGTGCCAGCAGTTACCTTGGGGGGTCGGCGGAAAAACTGTTTTTT. Protein product: CASSYLGGSAEKLFF.

The chain recombines TRBV28 with TRBJ2-5, with 9 bases identical to TRBD2. The V gene end was trimmed by 3 bases and the J gene end by 5 bases; junction bases not matched to a gene: 10. This CDR3 region has 16 residues. Per the germline V gene, CDR1 is MDHEN and CDR2 is SYDVKM. CDR3 bases: TGTGCCAGCAGTTTTCGGGCTAGCGGGAACGTGGAGACCCAGTACTTC. It encodes CASSFRASGNVETQYF.

Many counts were recorded for this clone. The chain joins TRBV6-1 to TRBJ1-2; 7 positions agree with TRBD1. This CDR3 has 13 residues. The V and J ends lost 2 bases and 4 bases, in that order; junction bases with no gene match: 1. The V gene's germline CDR1 is MNHNS and CDR2 SASEGT. CDR3 region: CASSERQGYGYTF. Written as DNA, the CDR3 is TGTGCCAGCAGTGAACGACAGGGCTATGGCTACACCTTC.

The CDR3 protein is CASSQVGAESYEQYF. The CDR3 DNA follows: TGTGCCAGCAGCCAAGTTGGGGCAGAATCCTACGAGCAGTACTTC. The chain links TRBV14 to TRBJ2-7; D is possibly TRBD1 (5 bases). Germline V gives CDR1 SGHDN, CDR2 FVKESK. The CDR3 is 15 amino acids. The V and J ends lost 1 base and 1 base respectively, with 11 bases between them.

This clone came up once. The V gene is TRBV5-4, the J gene TRBJ2-5; tentative D call: TRBD1 (6 bases). The CDR3 is made up of 14 amino acids. With 3 bases removed from V and 9 bases from J, the gap between germline ends came to 18 bases. Germline CDR1 is SGHNT and CDR2 is YYREEE (reference sequence). The CDR3 protein is CASSSPGRKGAQYF. DNA for the CDR3: TGTGCCAGCAGCTCTCCCGGGCGCAAGGGGGCCCAGTACTTC.

The sample holds one count of this clone. This chain links TRBV7-6 with TRBJ2-1; 11 nucleotides agree with TRBD2. The CDR3 has 15 residues. Germline V gene sequence: CDR1 SGHVS, CDR2 FNYEAQ. V was pared by 5 bases and J by 7 bases, with 7 bases of the junction left unmatched. This chain's CDR3 is CASSLSGRGRNEQFF. CDR3 in DNA: TGTGCCAGCAGCCTTAGCGGGAGGGGTCGGAATGAGCAGTTCTTC. Variable domain in full (rest from reference TRBV7-6 and TRBJ2-1): GAGVSQSPRYKVTKRGQDVALRCDPISGHVSLYWYRQALGQGPEFLTYFNYEAQQDKSGLPNDRFSAERPEGSISTLTIQRTEQRDSAMYRCASSLSGRGRNEQFFGPGTRLTVL.

J is TRBJ2-7 and V is TRBV7-2; 8 bases match TRBD1. CDR1 is SGHTA and CDR2 is FQGNSA in the germline V gene. The V and J ends lost 5 bases and 2 bases, in that order; junction bases with no gene match: 8. CDR3 size: 15 residues. DNA of the CDR3: TGTGCCAGCAGCCAGGACAGGGCAACGACCTACGAGCAGTACTTC. Its translation is CASSQDRATTYEQYF.